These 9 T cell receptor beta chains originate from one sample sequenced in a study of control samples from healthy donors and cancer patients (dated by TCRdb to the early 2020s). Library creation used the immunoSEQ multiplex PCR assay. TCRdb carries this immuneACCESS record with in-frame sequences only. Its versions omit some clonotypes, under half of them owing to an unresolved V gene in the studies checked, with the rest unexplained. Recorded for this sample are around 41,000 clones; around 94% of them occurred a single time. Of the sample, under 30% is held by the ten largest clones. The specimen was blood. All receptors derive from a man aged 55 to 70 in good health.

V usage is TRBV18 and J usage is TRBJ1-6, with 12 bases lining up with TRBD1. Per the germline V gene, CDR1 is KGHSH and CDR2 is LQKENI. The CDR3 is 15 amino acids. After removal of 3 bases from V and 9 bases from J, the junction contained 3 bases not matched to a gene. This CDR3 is CASSPGTGGFSPLHF. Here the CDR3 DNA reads TGTGCCAGCTCACCCGGGACAGGGGGCTTTTCACCCCTCCACTTT. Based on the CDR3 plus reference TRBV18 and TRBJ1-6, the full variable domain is NAGVMQNPRHLVRRRGQEARLRCSPMKGHSHVYWYRQLPEEGLKFMVYLQKENIIDESGMPKERFSAEFPKEGPSILRIQQVVRGDSAAYFCASSPGTGGFSPLHFGNGTRLTVT.

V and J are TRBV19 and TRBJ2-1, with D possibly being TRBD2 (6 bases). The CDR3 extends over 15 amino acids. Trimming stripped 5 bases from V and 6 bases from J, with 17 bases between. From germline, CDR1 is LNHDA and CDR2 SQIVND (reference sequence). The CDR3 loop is CASSQSGVRGNEQFF. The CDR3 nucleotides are TGTGCCAGTAGTCAGTCGGGAGTACGAGGCAATGAGCAGTTCTTC.

In DNA, the CDR3 is TGTGCCAGCAGTAAGACTACAAAGTACTTC. It encodes CASSKTTKYF. V and J are TRBV28 and TRBJ2-4; a weak D match, TRBD2 (5 bases). Trimming pared 5 bases from V and 14 bases from J, leaving 10 bases between. Germline V gene sequence: CDR1 MDHEN, CDR2 SYDVKM. This CDR3 region has 10 residues.

This CDR3 is CASSLASSGARIEFF. The CDR3 DNA reads as TGTGCCAGCAGCTTGGCGTCTAGCGGGGCCCGGATTGAGTTCTTC. The V and J genes are TRBV5-5 and TRBJ2-1; the match to TRBD2 covers 9 bases. Germline CDR1 reads SGHKS; CDR2 reads YYEKEE (reference sequence). The CDR3 is made up of 15 amino acids. V shed 0 bases, J shed 14 bases, and the junction held 12 bases outside the gene matches.

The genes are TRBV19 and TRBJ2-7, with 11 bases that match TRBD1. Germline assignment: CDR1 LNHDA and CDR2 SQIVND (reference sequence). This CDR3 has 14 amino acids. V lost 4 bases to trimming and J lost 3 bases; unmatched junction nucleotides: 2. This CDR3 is CASSRTGGNYEQYF. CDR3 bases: TGTGCCAGTAGTAGGACAGGGGGCAACTACGAGCAGTACTTC.

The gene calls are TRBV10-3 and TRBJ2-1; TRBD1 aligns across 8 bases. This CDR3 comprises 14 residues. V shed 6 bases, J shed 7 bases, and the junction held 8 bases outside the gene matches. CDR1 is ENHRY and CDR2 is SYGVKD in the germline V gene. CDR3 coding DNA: TGTGCCATCAGGACGGCAGGGGGCGTGAATGAGCAGTTCTTC. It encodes CAIRTAGGVNEQFF.

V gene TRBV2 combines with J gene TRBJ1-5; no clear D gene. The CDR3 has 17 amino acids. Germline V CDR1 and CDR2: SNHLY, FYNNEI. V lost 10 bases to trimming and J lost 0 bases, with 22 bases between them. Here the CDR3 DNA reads TGTGCCACCTCCCACGCGGCAGCGGGATATAGCAATCAGCCCCAGCATTTT. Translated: CATSHAAAGYSNQPQHF.

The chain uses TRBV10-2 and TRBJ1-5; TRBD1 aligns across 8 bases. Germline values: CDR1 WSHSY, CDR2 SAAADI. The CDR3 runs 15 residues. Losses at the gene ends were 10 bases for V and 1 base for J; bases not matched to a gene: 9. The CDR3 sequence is CATWDRHGSNQPQHF. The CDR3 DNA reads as TGCGCCACCTGGGACAGGCATGGGAGCAATCAGCCCCAGCATTTT.

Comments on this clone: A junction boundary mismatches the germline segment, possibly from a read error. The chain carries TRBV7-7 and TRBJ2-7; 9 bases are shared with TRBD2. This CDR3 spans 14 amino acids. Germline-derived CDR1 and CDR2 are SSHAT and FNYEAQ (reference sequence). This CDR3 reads CASSLGGRADEQYF. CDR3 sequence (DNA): TGTGCTAGCAGCTTAGGCGGGAGGGCCGACGAGCAGTACTTC.